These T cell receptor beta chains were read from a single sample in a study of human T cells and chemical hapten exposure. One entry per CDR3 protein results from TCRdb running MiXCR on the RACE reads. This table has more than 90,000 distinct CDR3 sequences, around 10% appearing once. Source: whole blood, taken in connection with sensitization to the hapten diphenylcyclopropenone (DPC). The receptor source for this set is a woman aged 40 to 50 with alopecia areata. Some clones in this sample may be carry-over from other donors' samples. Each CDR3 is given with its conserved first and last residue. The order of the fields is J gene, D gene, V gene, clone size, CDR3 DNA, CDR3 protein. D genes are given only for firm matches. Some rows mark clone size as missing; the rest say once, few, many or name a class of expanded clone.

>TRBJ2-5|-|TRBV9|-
TGTGCCAGCAGCGTAGGGGGCTCGGTAGAGACCCAGTACTTC
CASSVGGSVETQYF
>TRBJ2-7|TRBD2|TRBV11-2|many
TGTGCCAGCAGCTTAGAGGCGAGCGGGAGGTCCTGGGGCTACGAGCAGTACTTC
CASSLEASGRSWGYEQYF
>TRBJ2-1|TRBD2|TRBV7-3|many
TGTGCCAGCAGCCTTCTAGCGGGGACGTCCTACAATGAGCAGTTCTTC
CASSLLAGTSYNEQFF
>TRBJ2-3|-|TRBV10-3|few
TGTGCCATCAGTGACACAGATACGCAGTATTTT
CAISDTDTQYF
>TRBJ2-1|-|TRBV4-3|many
TGCGCCAGCAGCCAAGATCCCCGGGGAAATGAGCAGTTCTTC
CASSQDPRGNEQFF
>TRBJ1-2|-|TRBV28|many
TGTGCCAGCACCCCAGACAGTGTCTATGGCTACACCTTC
CASTPDSVYGYTF
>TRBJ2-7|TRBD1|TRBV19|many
TGTGCCAGTAGTATAACAGGGGGGCCCTACGAGCAGTACTTC
CASSITGGPYEQYF
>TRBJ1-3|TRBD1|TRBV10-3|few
TGTGCCATCAGCGCCGGACAGGACACCATATATTTT
CAISAGQDTIYF
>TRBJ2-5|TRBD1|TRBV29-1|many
TGCAGCGTTGTCGGCAGGGGGAGCTCGATAGAGACCCAGTACTTC
CSVVGRGSSIETQYF
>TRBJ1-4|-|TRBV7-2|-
TGTGCCAGCAGCTCTCCTCCGGGACAACTGTTTTTT
CASSSPPGQLFF
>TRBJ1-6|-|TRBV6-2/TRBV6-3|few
TGTGCCAGCAGTCTACCCCCCGAGAATTCACCCCTCCACTTT
CASSLPPENSPLHF
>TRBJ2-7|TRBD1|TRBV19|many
TGTGCCAGCCAAAACCGGGACAGGGGGCAGCGTAATTTGTACTTC
CASQNRDRGQRNLYF
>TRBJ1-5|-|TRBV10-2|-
TGCGCCAGCAGTGAGTCCGATAGCAATCAGCCCCAGCATTTT
CASSESDSNQPQHF
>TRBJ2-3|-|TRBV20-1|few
TGCAGTGCTGACAGGGGAGGGGCAGATACGCAGTATTTT
CSADRGGADTQYF
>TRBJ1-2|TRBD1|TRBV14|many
TGTGCCAGCAGCCGACGGGGGACAGGGCTAAGTGGCTACACCTTC
CASSRRGTGLSGYTF
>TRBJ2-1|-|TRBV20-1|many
TGCAGTGCTACCGCAGGGGGGGGACTAGAGGTTAATGAGCAGTTCTTC
CSATAGGGLEVNEQFF
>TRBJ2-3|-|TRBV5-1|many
TGCGCCAGCAGCCTGGGGGCGGGCCCCCGAGGAGATACGCAGTATTTT
CASSLGAGPRGDTQYF
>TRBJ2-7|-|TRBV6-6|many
TGTGCCACCCGCCCCATCGCGCAGACCTACGAGCAGTACTTC
CATRPIAQTYEQYF
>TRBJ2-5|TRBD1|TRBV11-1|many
TGTGCCAGCAGTGCGGACAGGGATTCCTACTGGGAGACCCAGTACTTC
CASSADRDSYWETQYF
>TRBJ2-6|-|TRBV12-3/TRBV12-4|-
TGTGCCAGCAGTTCCGCTTTAGGGCTGGGCCAGAGCTCTGGGGCCAACGTCCTGACTTTC
CASSSALGLGQSSGANVLTF
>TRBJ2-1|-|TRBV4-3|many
TGCGCCAGCAGCCAAGATCAATGGTCTAATTACAATGAGCAGTTCTTC
CASSQDQWSNYNEQFF
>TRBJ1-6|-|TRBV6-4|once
TGTGCCAGCAGTGCCTCGAGCGGCCTTAATTCACCCCTCCACTTT
CASSASSGLNSPLHF
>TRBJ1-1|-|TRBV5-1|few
TGCGCCAGCAGCCCGATTGCAGGCACGAACACTGAAGCTTTCTTT
CASSPIAGTNTEAFF
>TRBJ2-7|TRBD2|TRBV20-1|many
TGCAGTGCTAGGATAGCGGGGGGCCTCAAGGGCCCTTCCTACGAGCAGTACTTC
CSARIAGGLKGPSYEQYF
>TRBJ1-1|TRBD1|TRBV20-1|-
TGCAGTGCTCCTAAACAGGGGTTGGCTGAAGCTTTCTTT
CSAPKQGLAEAFF
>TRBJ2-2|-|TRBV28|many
TGTGCCAGCAGGGGTCACAGCTTTAACACCGGGGAGCTGTTTTTT
CASRGHSFNTGELFF
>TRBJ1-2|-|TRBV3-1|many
TGTGCCAGCAGCCCAACGCAGTTTAAGACTTATGGCTACACCTTC
CASSPTQFKTYGYTF
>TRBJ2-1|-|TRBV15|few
TGTGCCACCAGCAGAGACCGAACGGAGCAGTTCTTC
CATSRDRTEQFF
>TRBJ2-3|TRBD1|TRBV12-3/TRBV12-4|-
TGTGCCAGCAGGGGGACAGGGCACACAGATACGCAGTATTTT
CASRGTGHTDTQYF
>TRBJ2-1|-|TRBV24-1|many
TGTGCCACCAGTGATTTGGGAAAGCAGTTCTTC
CATSDLGKQFF
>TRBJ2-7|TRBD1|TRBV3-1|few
TGTGCCAGCAGCCAAGGACAGGGAAAAACCTACGAGCAGTACTTC
CASSQGQGKTYEQYF
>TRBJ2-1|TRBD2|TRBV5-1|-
TGCGCCAGCAGCTTGGTCAGCGGGGTCTACAATGAGCAGTTCTTC
CASSLVSGVYNEQFF
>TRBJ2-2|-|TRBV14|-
TGTGCCAGCAGCCAAGACCGGACAGTGAACACCGGGGAGCTGTTTTTT
CASSQDRTVNTGELFF
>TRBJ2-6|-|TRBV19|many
TGTGCCAGTAGTATAGATCGGGGAAGCGGACCCTCTGGGGCCAACGTCCTGACTTTC
CASSIDRGSGPSGANVLTF
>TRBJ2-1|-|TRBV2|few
TGTGCCAGCAGTTGGGACCAAGACAATGAGCAGTTCTTC
CASSWDQDNEQFF
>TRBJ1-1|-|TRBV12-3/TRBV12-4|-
TGTGCCAGCAGTTTGGGGCAGCGTGAAGCTTTCTTT
CASSLGQREAFF
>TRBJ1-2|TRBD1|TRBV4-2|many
TGTGCCAGCAGCCAAGATTCCAGACAGGGGGAGAGCTTC
CASSQDSRQGESF
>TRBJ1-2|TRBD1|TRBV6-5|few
TGTGCCAGCAGCCGATATCCCCACCGACAGGGTTCTAACTATGGCTACACCTTC
CASSRYPHRQGSNYGYTF
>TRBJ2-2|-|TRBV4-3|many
TGCGCCAGCAGCCAAGATTTGACACATACTACCGGGGAGCTGTTTTTT
CASSQDLTHTTGELFF
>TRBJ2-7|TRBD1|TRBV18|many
TGTGCCAGCTCGACAGGGGGGAACTACGAGCAGTACTTC
CASSTGGNYEQYF
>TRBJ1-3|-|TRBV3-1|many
TGTGCCAGCAGCCAAGAGGCAATAGACTCTGGAAACACCATATATTTT
CASSQEAIDSGNTIYF
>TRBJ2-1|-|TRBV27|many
TGTGCCAGCAGTCCCCCCGGGTATTACAATGAGCAGTTCTTC
CASSPPGYYNEQFF
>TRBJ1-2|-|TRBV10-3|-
TGTGCCATCAGTGAGTCGAGTGCGGGCGGCTACACCTTC
CAISESSAGGYTF
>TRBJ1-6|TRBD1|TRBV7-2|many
TGTGCCAGCAGCTTCAGACAGGGCACTAATTCACCCCTCCACTTT
CASSFRQGTNSPLHF
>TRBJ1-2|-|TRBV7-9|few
TGTGCCAGCAGCTACGGCCAGGGCTATGGCTACACCTTC
CASSYGQGYGYTF
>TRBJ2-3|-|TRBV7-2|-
TGTGCCAGCAGCCTACCTATTAATACGCAGTATTTT
CASSLPINTQYF
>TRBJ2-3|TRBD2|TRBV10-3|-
TGTGCCATCAGTTGGACTAGCACAGAAACGCAGTATTTT
CAISWTSTETQYF
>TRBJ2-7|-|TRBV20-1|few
TGCAGTGCTAGAGACCCTAGAACGAGTGGCGACGAGCAGTACTTC
CSARDPRTSGDEQYF
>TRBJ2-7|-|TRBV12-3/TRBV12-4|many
TGTGCCAGCAGTCCCCGCCTGTGGGACACCGGCCTCCTAGCGTACGAGCAGTACTTC
CASSPRLWDTGLLAYEQYF